This T cell receptor beta chain was recorded in a study of T cells in Graves' hyperthyroidism and ophthalmopathy. General study results and limits: Most expanded thyroid clonotypes above 0.001 also appeared in blood.

TCR beta CDR3 region amplification was performed from RNA transcripts. A set of HTBI primers served as the primers for a first-round RT-PCR of the TCR CDR3. TCRdb reprocessed the multiplex PCR reads via MiXCR and lists one record per CDR3 protein. The sample consists of roughly 840,000 distinct CDR3 sequences, 38% of them appearing once. The CDR3 is 11 residues long. CDR1 WNHNN and CDR2 SYGVQD come from the germline V gene (reference sequence). Concerning this clonotype itself: Its target is not known. An end of the junction differs from the germline gene, which may be a read error.

Participants, patients aged 18 to 65, had newly diagnosed hyperthyroidism with a duration under 2 months. Patients were excluded for uncontrolled infection, other autoimmune disease, pregnancy or lactation. Fresh peripheral blood, 7.5 to 10 ml, was the source of the PBMCs. The chain recombines TRBV10-1 with TRBJ2-1; a weak D match, TRBD2 (6 bases). The material sequenced was blood. The clonotype was recovered from a man between 18 and 35 years old with Graves' hyperthyroidism. For the CDR3, the DNA is TGCGCCAGCACTGGGACTGCCCCCTGGATCTTC. Its translation: CASTGTAPWIF.